These 9 T cell receptor beta chains were sequenced from one sample in a study of cytomegalovirus exposure and HLA in healthy donors. The PCR used 60 Vbeta and 13 Jbeta primers. Repertoires were generated with immunoSEQ multiplex PCR, while TCRdb's copy carries only in-frame clones and drops some. The sample yields fewer than 110,000 clones, under 80% seen once. The sequencing input was PBMCs. These receptor sequences come from a woman between 40 and 55 years old in good health and CMV-seropositive.

The genes are TRBV11-2 and TRBJ1-2, with 8 bases that match TRBD1. Looked up from germline, CDR1 is SGHAT and CDR2 is FQNNGV. J gave up 2 bases and V 4 bases, and 3 bases lay outside the gene matches. The length of the CDR3 is 14 residues. The DNA for the CDR3 is TGTGCCAGCAGCTCGCGACAGGGGAACTATGGCTACACCTTC. Its translation is CASSSRQGNYGYTF.

For this clone: Sequence at one end of the junction differs from germline and may be a read error. The gene calls are TRBV7-9 and TRBJ2-1; 10 nucleotides line up with TRBD2. Germline V gives CDR1 SEHNR, CDR2 FQNEAQ (reference sequence). There are 15 residues in the CDR3. The chain's CDR3 is CASSVASGGAEKAVF. DNA of the CDR3: TGTGCCAGCAGCGTCGCTAGCGGGGGAGCCGAGAAAGCGGTCTTC.

V usage is TRBV9 and J usage is TRBJ1-4, with TRBD1 as a possible D gene (5 bases). Germline assignment: CDR1 SGDLS and CDR2 YYNGEE. V dropped 4 bases and J dropped 2 bases, with 12 bases sitting between them. The CDR3 spans 15 residues. In nucleotides, the CDR3 is TGTGCCAGCAGCTCCTCAGGGAATACTAATGAAAAACTGTTTTTT. As protein: CASSSSGNTNEKLFF.

V and J are TRBV2 and TRBJ2-5; TRBD2 is a possible D gene (6 bases). The CDR3 is 11 amino acids. The V and J ends lost 3 bases and 12 bases respectively, with 11 bases between them. Germline V lookup: CDR1 SNHLY, CDR2 FYNNEI. DNA of the CDR3: TGTGCCAGCAGTGATACGGGGGAAAAGTACTTC. Its translation is CASSDTGEKYF.

The chain joins TRBV13 to TRBJ1-1, with D possibly TRBD1 on 5 matching bases. Germline V gene lookup returns CDR1 PRHDT and CDR2 FYEKMQ (reference sequence). This CDR3 spans 13 amino acids. The V gene lost 3 bases and the J gene lost 4 bases, with 9 bases spanning the gap. The CDR3 nucleotides are TGTGCCAGCAGCTTCATTCAGGGCACTGAAGCTTTCTTT. It yields the protein CASSFIQGTEAFF.

The chain is built from TRBV5-1 and TRBJ2-3, with 10 positions matching TRBD2. Germline values: CDR1 SGHRS, CDR2 YFSETQ. V lost 1 base to trimming and J lost 3 bases; unmatched junction nucleotides: 5. CDR3 length: 16 residues. The CDR3 loop reads CASSLYSGGSTDTQYF. The CDR3 DNA follows: TGCGCCAGCAGCTTGTATAGCGGGGGGAGTACAGATACGCAGTATTTT.

The chain recombines TRBV19 with TRBJ2-7; TRBD1 aligns across 7 bases. This CDR3 is built from 14 residues. CDR1 and CDR2 from the germline V gene are LNHDA and SQIVND (reference sequence). The junction had 9 bases not matched to a gene; V was cut back by 8 bases and J by 2 bases. The CDR3 coding sequence is TGTGCCAGTGGCCCTGGGACAGACACCTACGAGCAGTACTTC. It encodes CASGPGTDTYEQYF.

The chain recombines TRBV11-2 with TRBJ2-5, with D perhaps TRBD1 (5 bases). Germline lookup yields CDR1 SGHAT and CDR2 FQNNGV. Trimming removed 3 bases from V and 0 bases from J, with 8 bases in between. The CDR3 totals 14 residues. The CDR3 loop is CASSLGHYQETQYF. CDR3 bases: TGTGCCAGCAGCTTGGGGCATTACCAAGAGACCCAGTACTTC.

The rearrangement joins TRBV7-2 to TRBJ2-5, with D unclear. This CDR3 is built from 17 residues. Germline V gene lookup returns CDR1 SGHTA and CDR2 FQGNSA. Trimming cost V 6 bases and J 1 base, with 21 bases left between them. CDR3 sequence (DNA): TGTGCCAGCAGTCTAATGTTCGGATTAGGAGCCCAAGAGACCCAGTACTTC. Protein product: CASSLMFGLGAQETQYF.